The clone carrying this TCR beta chain came up a few times. The antigen remains unidentified. Per the germline V gene, CDR1 is SEHNR and CDR2 is FQNEAQ (reference sequence). V shed 11 bases, J shed 7 bases, and the junction held 13 bases outside the gene matches. The CDR3 has 13 residues. Use of 60 Vbeta and 13 Jbeta primers characterized the PCR. Repertoires were generated with immunoSEQ multiplex PCR, while TCRdb's copy carries only in-frame clones and drops some. The data contain a few hundred thousand clones, 75% to 85% of them singletons. This sample stems from a study of cytomegalovirus exposure and HLA in healthy donors. Overall study results and limits: Presence/absence analyses took donor sequencing depth as roughly uniform.

This sequence was found in a girl between 10 and 17 years old in good health and CMV-seronegative. The rearrangement joins TRBV7-9 to TRBJ1-1; 7 bases agree with TRBD1. The sequencing sample was made of PBMCs. CDR3 DNA: TGTGCCGGTAACGGACAGGTGTTCGGTGAAGCTTTCTTT. Translated, it gives CAGNGQVFGEAFF.